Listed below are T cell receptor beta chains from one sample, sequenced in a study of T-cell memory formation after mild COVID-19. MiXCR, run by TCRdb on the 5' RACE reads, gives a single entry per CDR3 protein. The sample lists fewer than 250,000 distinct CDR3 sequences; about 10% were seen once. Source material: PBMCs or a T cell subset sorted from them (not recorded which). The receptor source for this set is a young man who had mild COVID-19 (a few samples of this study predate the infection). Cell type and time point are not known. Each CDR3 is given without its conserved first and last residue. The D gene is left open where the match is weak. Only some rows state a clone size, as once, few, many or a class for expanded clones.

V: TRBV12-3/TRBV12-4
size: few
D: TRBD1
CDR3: ASSSGTGLEQF

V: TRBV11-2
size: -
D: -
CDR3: ASSLVMAHHSTDTQY

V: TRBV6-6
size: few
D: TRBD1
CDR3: ASNVETGARGYT

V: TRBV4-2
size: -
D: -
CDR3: ASASSGARGANVLT

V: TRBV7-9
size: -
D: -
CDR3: ASSPHKNWNTGELF

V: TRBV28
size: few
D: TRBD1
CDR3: ASRLNRGRSGELF

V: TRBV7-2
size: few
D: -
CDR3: ASSSTGLEQF

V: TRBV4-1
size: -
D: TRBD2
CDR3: ASSRALAGSTDTQY

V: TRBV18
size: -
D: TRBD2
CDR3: ASSPLAGGDYNEQF

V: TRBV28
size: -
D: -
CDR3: ASRSPGTGELF

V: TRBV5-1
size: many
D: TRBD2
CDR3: ASSLSGTSFYNEQF

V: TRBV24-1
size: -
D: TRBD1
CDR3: ATSDPTQGQEETQY

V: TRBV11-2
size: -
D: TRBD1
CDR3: ASSLSTGSYGYT

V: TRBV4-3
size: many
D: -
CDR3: ASSQEARGDYQETQY

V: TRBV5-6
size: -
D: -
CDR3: ASRIQGRVGYT

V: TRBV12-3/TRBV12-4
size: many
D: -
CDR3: ASTPDYNEQF

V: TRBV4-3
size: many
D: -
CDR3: ASSPDPQGGRVF

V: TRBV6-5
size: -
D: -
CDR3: ASRITTGSDTQY

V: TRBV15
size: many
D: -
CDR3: ATSRGANYGYT

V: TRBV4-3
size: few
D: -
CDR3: ASSQLGSRYRTNLVELF

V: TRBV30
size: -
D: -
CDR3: AWSRSNEQF

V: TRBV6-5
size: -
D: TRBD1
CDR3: ASRATGGGSAF

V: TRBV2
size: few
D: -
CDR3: ASTMVLNTEAF